The TCR beta chain described here comes from a study of cytomegalovirus exposure and HLA in healthy donors. Study-wide findings and caveats: The study had only CMV serostatus as immune exposure information.

Germline CDR1 MNHNY, CDR2 SVGAGI (reference sequence). V gave up 4 bases and J gave up 0 bases, with 13 bases separating them. The CDR3 has 16 amino acids. Vbeta (60) and Jbeta (13) primers were used in the PCR. Clones were read by immunoSEQ multiplex PCR, and TCRdb kept only the in-frame ones, dropping some. This specimen shows around 140,000 clones; the ten leading clones hold more than 0.8%. Remarks on this clone: Its antigen is unknown.

The gene calls are TRBV6-6 and TRBJ2-1; D unresolved. Sequenced input: PBMCs. The TCR sequence derives from a male donor in good health and CMV-seronegative. The CDR3 coding sequence is TGTGCCAGCAGTTTCGACTCGTTGAGCTCCTACAATGAGCAGTTCTTC. Translated, it gives CASSFDSLSSYNEQFF.